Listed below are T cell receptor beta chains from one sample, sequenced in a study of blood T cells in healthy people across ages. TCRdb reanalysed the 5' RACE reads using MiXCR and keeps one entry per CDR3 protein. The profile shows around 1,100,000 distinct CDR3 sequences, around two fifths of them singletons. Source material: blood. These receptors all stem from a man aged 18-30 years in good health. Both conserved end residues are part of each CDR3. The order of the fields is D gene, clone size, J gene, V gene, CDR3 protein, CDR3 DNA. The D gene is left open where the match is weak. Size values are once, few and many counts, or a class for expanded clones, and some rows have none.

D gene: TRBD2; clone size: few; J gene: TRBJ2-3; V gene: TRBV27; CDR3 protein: CASSFRASGVTDTQYF; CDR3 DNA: TGTGCCAGCAGTTTCAGGGCTAGCGGAGTCACAGATACGCAGTATTTT
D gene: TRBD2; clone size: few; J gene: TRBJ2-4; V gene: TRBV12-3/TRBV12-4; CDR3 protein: CASSPGTSGAPGSKNIQYF; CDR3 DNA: TGTGCCAGCAGTCCCGGGACTAGCGGGGCCCCGGGGTCCAAAAACATTCAGTACTTC
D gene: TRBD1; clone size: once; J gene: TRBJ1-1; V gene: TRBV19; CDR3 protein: CASSIDPVSGQGAGTEAFF; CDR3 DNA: TGTGCCAGTAGTATAGACCCTGTGTCGGGACAGGGGGCAGGGACTGAAGCTTTCTTT
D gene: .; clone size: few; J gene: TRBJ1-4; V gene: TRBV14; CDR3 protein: CASSQYEKLFF; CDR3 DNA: TGTGCCAGCAGCCAATATGAAAAACTGTTTTTT
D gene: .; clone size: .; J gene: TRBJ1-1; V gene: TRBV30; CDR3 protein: CAWSVLGRAFF; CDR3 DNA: TGTGCCTGGAGTGTATTAGGAAGGGCTTTCTTT
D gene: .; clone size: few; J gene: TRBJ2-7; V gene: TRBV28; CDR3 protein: CASSGTPSYEQYF; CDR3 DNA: TGTGCCAGCAGCGGGACTCCCTCCTACGAGCAGTACTTC
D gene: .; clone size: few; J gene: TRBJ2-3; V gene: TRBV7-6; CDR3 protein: CASSLDQVIRADTQYF; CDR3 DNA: TGTGCCAGCAGCTTAGATCAAGTTATACGGGCAGATACGCAGTATTTT
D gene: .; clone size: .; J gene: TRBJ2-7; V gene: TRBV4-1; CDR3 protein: CASSHREGPTYEQYF; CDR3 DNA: TGCGCCAGCAGTCACAGGGAGGGGCCAACCTACGAGCAGTACTTC
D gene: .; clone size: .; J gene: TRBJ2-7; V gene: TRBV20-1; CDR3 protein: CSAIGTEAYGQYF; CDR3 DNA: TGCAGTGCCATTGGGACCGAAGCTTACGGGCAGTACTTC
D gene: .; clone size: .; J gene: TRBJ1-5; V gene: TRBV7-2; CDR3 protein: CASSLDQLQPQHF; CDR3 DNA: TGTGCCAGCAGCTTAGATCAGCTTCAGCCCCAGCATTTT
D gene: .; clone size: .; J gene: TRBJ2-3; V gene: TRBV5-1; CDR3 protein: CASSTTGGVTDTQYF; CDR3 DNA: TGCGCCAGCAGCACAACAGGGGGGGTTACAGATACGCAGTATTTT
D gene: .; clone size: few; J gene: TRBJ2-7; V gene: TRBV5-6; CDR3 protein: CASTTEVGTPYEQYF; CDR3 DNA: TGTGCCAGCACCACCGAAGTCGGTACCCCCTACGAGCAGTACTTC
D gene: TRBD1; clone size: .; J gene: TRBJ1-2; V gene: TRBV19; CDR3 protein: CASTLKVRTGPRSYTF; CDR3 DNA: TGTGCCAGTACACTTAAAGTTCGGACAGGCCCGAGAAGCTACACCTTC
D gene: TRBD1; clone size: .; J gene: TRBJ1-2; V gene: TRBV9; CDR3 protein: CASSVGEDRVGYTF; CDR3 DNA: TGTGCCAGCAGCGTAGGTGAAGACAGGGTTGGCTACACCTTC
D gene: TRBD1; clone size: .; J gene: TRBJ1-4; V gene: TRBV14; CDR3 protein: CASSQVRQGGEKLFF; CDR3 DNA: TGTGCCAGCAGCCAAGTGCGGCAGGGGGGAGAAAAACTGTTTTTT
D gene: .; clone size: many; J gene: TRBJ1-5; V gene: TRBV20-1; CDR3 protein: CSARRGPSNQPQHF; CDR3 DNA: TGCAGTGCCCGCAGGGGTCCAAGCAATCAGCCCCAGCATTTT
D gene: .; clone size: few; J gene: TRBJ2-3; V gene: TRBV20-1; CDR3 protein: CSPDITDTQYF; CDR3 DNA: TGCAGTCCGGATATCACAGATACGCAGTATTTT
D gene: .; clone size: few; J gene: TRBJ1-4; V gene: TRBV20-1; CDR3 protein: CSASVPFPEKLFF; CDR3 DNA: TGCAGTGCTAGCGTTCCCTTCCCTGAAAAACTGTTTTTT
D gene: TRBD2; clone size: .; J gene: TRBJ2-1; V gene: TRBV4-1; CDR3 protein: CASSQVSGGPPHNEQFF; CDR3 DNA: TGCGCCAGCAGCCAGGTTAGCGGGGGTCCTCCTCACAATGAGCAGTTCTTC
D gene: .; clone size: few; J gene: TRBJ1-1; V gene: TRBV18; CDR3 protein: CASSPPGLTNTEAFF; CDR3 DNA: TGTGCCAGCTCACCACCGGGCCTCACGAACACTGAAGCTTTCTTT
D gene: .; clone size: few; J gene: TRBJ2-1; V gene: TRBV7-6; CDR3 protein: CASSLAEGNAQFF; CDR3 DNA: TGTGCCAGCAGCTTAGCGGAGGGGAACGCGCAGTTCTTC
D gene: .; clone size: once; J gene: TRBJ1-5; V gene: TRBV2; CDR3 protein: CASSVGHAQPQHF; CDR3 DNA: TGTGCCAGCAGTGTGGGACATGCGCAGCCCCAGCATTTT
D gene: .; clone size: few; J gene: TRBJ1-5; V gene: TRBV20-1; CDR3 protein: CSAHEDSHSNQPQHF; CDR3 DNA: TGCAGTGCCCATGAGGACAGTCATAGCAATCAGCCCCAGCATTTT
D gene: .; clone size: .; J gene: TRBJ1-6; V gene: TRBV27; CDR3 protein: CASSLLGTKGNSPLHF; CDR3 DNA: TGTGCCAGCAGTCTACTAGGGACAAAGGGTAATTCACCCCTCCACTTT
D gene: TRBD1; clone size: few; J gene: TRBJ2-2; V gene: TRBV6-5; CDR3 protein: CASSGTGTSGELFF; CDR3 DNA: TGTGCCAGCAGTGGGACAGGGACAAGCGGGGAGCTGTTTTTT
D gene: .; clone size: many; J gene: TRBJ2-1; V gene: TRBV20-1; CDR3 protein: CSARGFNNEQFF; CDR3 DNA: TGCAGTGCTAGAGGATTTAACAATGAGCAGTTCTTC
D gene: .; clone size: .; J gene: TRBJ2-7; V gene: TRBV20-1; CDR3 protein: CSASGTSTYERYF; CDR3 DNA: TGCAGTGCTTCCGGGACATCTACCTACGAGCGGTACTTC
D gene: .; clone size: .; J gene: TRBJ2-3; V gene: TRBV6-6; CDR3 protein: CASRSRDQQYF; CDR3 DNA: TGTGCCAGTCGTAGCCGGGACCAGCAGTATTTT
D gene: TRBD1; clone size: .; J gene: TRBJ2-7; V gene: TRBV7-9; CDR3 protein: CASSLGEGASNEQYF; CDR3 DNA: TGTGCCAGCAGCTTAGGAGAGGGGGCCTCTAATGAGCAGTACTTC
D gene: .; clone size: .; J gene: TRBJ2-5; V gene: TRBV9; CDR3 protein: CAGSVGGIPSRETQYF; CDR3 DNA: TGTGCCGGCAGCGTAGGTGGCATCCCCTCAAGAGAGACCCAGTACTTC
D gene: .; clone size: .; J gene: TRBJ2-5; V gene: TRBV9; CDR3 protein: CASSPEGLNEQYF; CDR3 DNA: TGTGCCAGCAGCCCCGAGGGGTTGAATGAGCAGTACTTC